These T cell receptor beta chains were read from a single sample in a study of cytomegalovirus exposure and HLA in healthy donors. Only in-frame clones appear in the TCRdb table, and some are missing; sequencing was by immunoSEQ multiplex PCR. The sample holds just under 150,000 clones, 75% to 90% seen once. Sequencing was performed on PBMCs. The receptors were sampled from a woman under 40 in good health and CMV-seronegative. Each CDR3 is given without its conserved first and last residue. The size entry is marked missing in some rows and otherwise reads once, few, many or a size class.

TRBV6-5	-	TRBJ2-5	ASSRTSGTQETQY
TRBV30	-	TRBJ1-2	AWSVPGPNYGYT
TRBV27	-	-	ASRGTISSYEQY
TRBV5-1	few	TRBJ1-1	ASSDSMNTEAF
TRBV10-1	-	TRBJ2-7	ASSGSGQAGQY
TRBV29-1	-	TRBJ1-1	SVDRTGMNTEAF
TRBV11-2	-	TRBJ2-7	ASSLAPLDYEQY
TRBV29-1	-	TRBJ1-2	SVGRTAVESFYGYT
TRBV18	-	TRBJ2-2	ASSPSREVGELF
TRBV9	-	TRBJ2-3	ASSDRVDSTDTQY
TRBV28	-	TRBJ2-7	ASSPVGGPQNEQY
TRBV4-1	-	TRBJ2-1	ASSLNQGGAYNEQF
TRBV13	-	TRBJ2-2	ASQWGRAGELF
TRBV10-3	few	TRBJ2-7	AISESGSYEQY
TRBV5-4	-	TRBJ2-2	ASSLKQSPNTGELF
TRBV5-6	-	TRBJ2-1	ASSFNNEQF
TRBV11-2	-	TRBJ1-6	ASSPRAGYSSPLH
TRBV6-1	-	TRBJ2-5	ASTERRTSWETQY
TRBV10-1	-	TRBJ2-2	ASSEAGTSRGGELF
TRBV19	-	TRBJ1-2	ATSRQGFPYGYT
TRBV9	-	TRBJ2-5	ASSVTGGAETQY
TRBV7-3	-	TRBJ1-3	ASSLIGPGAGNTIY
TRBV6-5	-	TRBJ1-5	ASILQGAGQPQH
TRBV28	-	TRBJ2-3	ASSGPELALTDTQY
TRBV27	-	TRBJ1-1	ASSLRGGRVVDTEAF
TRBV6-5	-	TRBJ1-4	ASSWTKYDEKLF
TRBV6-5	few	TRBJ1-1	ASSWDRGNTEAF
TRBV27	-	TRBJ1-5	ASSPGGYSNQPQH
TRBV19	-	TRBJ2-4	ASWDRGSKNIQY
TRBV28	-	TRBJ1-2	ASSFTLYPGYT
TRBV6-5	-	-	ASKSRGDSSYEQY
TRBV29-1	-	TRBJ2-1	SVEATGTTYNEQF
TRBV11-2	-	TRBJ2-1	ASSPTGTRAV
TRBV29-1	-	TRBJ2-7	SVAWRQEPYEQY
TRBV9	-	TRBJ2-5	ASSGTSGGTRETQY
TRBV6-6	-	TRBJ1-5	ASSYPGQNYQPQH
TRBV4-3	-	TRBJ1-1	ASSQVRNTEAF
TRBV5-1	-	TRBJ1-2	ASSLGQRPYGYT
TRBV7-8	-	TRBJ2-5	ASSLGLAGGETQY
TRBV28	-	TRBJ1-5	ASSYRGILKSNQPQH
TRBV30	few	TRBJ1-5	AWSVRGNQPQH
TRBV19	-	TRBJ2-7	ASSRAGTGGWNEQY
TRBV2	once	TRBJ2-2	ASSLPLAGGLSGELF
TRBV4-3	-	TRBJ1-3	ASSQDLGGAGNTIY
TRBV4-3	-	TRBJ2-7	ASSQVLLAGDEQY
TRBV7-8	-	TRBJ2-2	ASSPRTSGDTGELF
TRBV28	many	TRBJ1-5	ASRVQRRNQPQH
TRBV11-1	-	TRBJ2-7	ASSLDIYEQY
TRBV7-9	-	TRBJ1-1	ASSRRGGPDSTEAF
TRBV6-1	once	TRBJ1-2	ASLDRALRGYT
TRBV7-6	-	TRBJ2-2	ASSLGVAEKNTGELF
TRBV27	-	TRBJ1-6	ASSFRQGADSPLH
TRBV7-8	-	TRBJ1-4	ASSILQGFGEKLF